This T cell receptor (beta chain) is drawn from a study of CD8 T cells in ankylosing spondylitis. Study results and caveats: In the blood and synovial fluid of reactive arthritis, some motif variants had been previously reported. Disease-linked clones had a CD8+ phenotype and relatively low frequency in peripheral blood.

Library preparation for TCR beta used quantitative 5'-RACE with molecular barcodes. TCRdb itself ran the 5' RACE reads through MiXCR, one entry per CDR3 protein. Among about 360,000 distinct CDR3 sequences listed, over 12% were seen once. About this clonotype itself: What it recognizes is unknown.

The TCR comes from a male donor with ankylosing spondylitis or in good health (not recorded which). The specimen was blood, either unsorted or a sorted T cell fraction (not recorded which).

The CDR3 loop reads CASSLDRRRTGRLDTQYF. The CDR3, as DNA: TGTGCCAGCAGTTTAGATAGGAGGAGGACAGGGAGACTGGATACGCAGTATTTT. This chain connects TRBV12-3 or TRBV12-4 to TRBJ2-3, with 8 bases lining up with TRBD1. The CDR3 has 18 residues. The junction had 15 bases not matched to a gene; V was cut back by 1 base and J by 6 bases.